This is a list of T cell receptor beta chains from one sample in a study of blood T cell repertoires in COVID-19. Assay used: immunoSEQ multiplex PCR; TCRdb lists only in-frame clones, some missing. Of a few hundred thousand clones listed, roughly 84% are singletons. Sequenced: PBMCs or T cells enriched from blood (not recorded which). These receptors were obtained from a woman between 35 and 50 years old who had recovered from COVID-19. Both conserved end residues are part of each CDR3. A D gene is named only where the DNA matches it firmly. Not all rows give a size; the values are once, few, many and, for expanded clones, a class.

d_gene: TRBD1; v_gene: TRBV6-5; j_gene: TRBJ1-2; abundance: .; CDR3nt: TGTGCCAGCAGTCGGGACAGGGTCTACACCTTC; CDR3aa: CASSRDRVYTF
d_gene: TRBD1; v_gene: TRBV29-1; j_gene: TRBJ2-5; abundance: .; CDR3nt: TGCAGCGTGCCGGGACAGGGAATAGAGACCCAGTACTTC; CDR3aa: CSVPGQGIETQYF
d_gene: TRBD1; v_gene: TRBV6-5; j_gene: TRBJ1-1; abundance: .; CDR3nt: TGTGCCAGCAGTCCTGGACAGGGCTCGGGCACTGAAGCTTTCTTT; CDR3aa: CASSPGQGSGTEAFF
d_gene: TRBD1; v_gene: TRBV30; j_gene: TRBJ1-2; abundance: .; CDR3nt: TGTGCCCAACGGCGGGACAGGGGCTATGGCTACACCTTC; CDR3aa: CAQRRDRGYGYTF
d_gene: TRBD1; v_gene: TRBV19; j_gene: TRBJ1-1; abundance: .; CDR3nt: TGTGCCAGTAGTCCCCAGGGGGTCACTGAAGCTTTCTTT; CDR3aa: CASSPQGVTEAFF
d_gene: TRBD1; v_gene: TRBV28; j_gene: TRBJ2-7; abundance: .; CDR3nt: TGTGCCAGTCTGACCGGGACAGGGGTAGGGGAGCAGTACTTC; CDR3aa: CASLTGTGVGEQYF
d_gene: .; v_gene: TRBV29-1; j_gene: TRBJ1-4; abundance: .; CDR3nt: TGCAGCGCCTCAGACAGGAACGCTGCAACTAATGAAAAACTGTTTTTT; CDR3aa: CSASDRNAATNEKLFF
d_gene: .; v_gene: TRBV27; j_gene: TRBJ1-5; abundance: .; CDR3nt: TGTGCCAGCAGTTCCAGGGTCGGGCAGCCCCAGCATTTT; CDR3aa: CASSSRVGQPQHF
d_gene: .; v_gene: TRBV3-1/TRBV3-2; j_gene: TRBJ1-2; abundance: .; CDR3nt: TGTGCCAGCAGCCAAGTGGGAGTGACTAACTATGGCTACACCTTC; CDR3aa: CASSQVGVTNYGYTF
d_gene: .; v_gene: TRBV6-5; j_gene: TRBJ2-1; abundance: .; CDR3nt: TGTGCCAGCAGCTTAAAAGTACCTAGTGAGCAGTTCTTC; CDR3aa: CASSLKVPSEQFF
d_gene: TRBD2; v_gene: TRBV19; j_gene: TRBJ2-1; abundance: .; CDR3nt: TGTGCCAGTAGTCTGGGGACTAGCCGTGACAGTGAGCAGTTCTTC; CDR3aa: CASSLGTSRDSEQFF
d_gene: TRBD1; v_gene: TRBV7-2; j_gene: TRBJ1-5; abundance: .; CDR3nt: TGTGCCAGCAGCTTAACTGGACAGGGGGCCTCGGAGCCCCAGCATTTT; CDR3aa: CASSLTGQGASEPQHF
d_gene: TRBD2; v_gene: TRBV28; j_gene: TRBJ2-3; abundance: .; CDR3nt: TGTGCCAGCAGGAATACTAGCGGGAGGATAACAGATACGCAGTATTTT; CDR3aa: CASRNTSGRITDTQYF
d_gene: TRBD2; v_gene: TRBV2; j_gene: TRBJ2-1; abundance: .; CDR3nt: TGTGCCAGCAGTCGCGGGGGGGCTACCTACAATGAGCAGTTCTTC; CDR3aa: CASSRGGATYNEQFF
d_gene: .; v_gene: TRBV6-2/TRBV6-3; j_gene: TRBJ2-3; abundance: .; CDR3nt: TGTGCCAGCAGCCCTAGGGGCGGACGCACAGATACGCAGTATTTT; CDR3aa: CASSPRGGRTDTQYF
d_gene: .; v_gene: TRBV6-5; j_gene: TRBJ1-6; abundance: .; CDR3nt: TGTGCCAGCAGTTACTCAGGGACATCCCTCCACTTT; CDR3aa: CASSYSGTSLHF
d_gene: .; v_gene: TRBV2; j_gene: TRBJ1-1; abundance: once; CDR3nt: TGTGCCAGCAGTTGGACAGATATGAACACTGAAGCTTTCTTT; CDR3aa: CASSWTDMNTEAFF
d_gene: .; v_gene: TRBV6-5; j_gene: TRBJ1-3; abundance: .; CDR3nt: TGTGCCAGCAGTTACAAGCGTTGGGACACCATATATTTT; CDR3aa: CASSYKRWDTIYF
d_gene: .; v_gene: TRBV5-1; j_gene: TRBJ2-3; abundance: .; CDR3nt: TGCGCCAGCAGCAAGGACAGAGGAGATACGCAGTATTTT; CDR3aa: CASSKDRGDTQYF
d_gene: TRBD1; v_gene: TRBV18; j_gene: TRBJ1-1; abundance: .; CDR3nt: TGTGCCAGCTCACCGGCCTTGACAGGGGGTAACACTGAAGCTTTCTTT; CDR3aa: CASSPALTGGNTEAFF
d_gene: .; v_gene: TRBV29-1; j_gene: TRBJ1-1; abundance: few; CDR3nt: TGCAGCGTTGATACCTTGGGACTCAAGGGCCCTGAAGCTTTCTTT; CDR3aa: CSVDTLGLKGPEAFF
d_gene: TRBD1; v_gene: TRBV7-2; j_gene: TRBJ1-4; abundance: .; CDR3nt: TGTGCCAGCAGCCCTCGGACAGGGTACGAAAAACTGTTTTTT; CDR3aa: CASSPRTGYEKLFF
d_gene: TRBD2; v_gene: TRBV10-2; j_gene: TRBJ2-2; abundance: .; CDR3nt: TGCGCCAGCGGAAGGACTAGCGGTACCGGGGAGCTGTTTTTT; CDR3aa: CASGRTSGTGELFF
d_gene: TRBD1; v_gene: TRBV25-1; j_gene: TRBJ1-1; abundance: .; CDR3nt: TGTGCCAGCAGCTTACAGGGGAGAGCTTTCTTT; CDR3aa: CASSLQGRAFF
d_gene: .; v_gene: TRBV27; j_gene: TRBJ2-1; abundance: .; CDR3nt: TGTGCCAGCAGGGAGGACAGAAGCTCCTACAATGAGCAGTTCTTC; CDR3aa: CASREDRSSYNEQFF
d_gene: TRBD1; v_gene: TRBV18; j_gene: TRBJ2-3; abundance: .; CDR3nt: TGTGCCAGCTCAACCCAACTCTTCGCTGCGCAGGGGGCAGATACGCAGTATTTT; CDR3aa: CASSTQLFAAQGADTQYF
d_gene: TRBD2; v_gene: TRBV11-2; j_gene: TRBJ2-1; abundance: .; CDR3nt: TGTGCCAGCAGCCTCAGGACTAGCGGGTACTACAATGAGCAGTTCTTC; CDR3aa: CASSLRTSGYYNEQFF
d_gene: TRBD2; v_gene: TRBV18; j_gene: TRBJ2-7; abundance: .; CDR3nt: TGTGCCAGCTCACCTCTAGCGGACTACGAGCAGTACTTC; CDR3aa: CASSPLADYEQYF
d_gene: .; v_gene: TRBV9; j_gene: TRBJ1-3; abundance: .; CDR3nt: TGTGCCAGCAGCGATAACTCCGGGACAAGCAAAGGAAACACCATATATTTT; CDR3aa: CASSDNSGTSKGNTIYF
d_gene: .; v_gene: TRBV30; j_gene: TRBJ1-2; abundance: .; CDR3nt: TGTGCCTGGAGTGTTGACAGTAACTATGGCTACACCTTC; CDR3aa: CAWSVDSNYGYTF
d_gene: TRBD1; v_gene: TRBV28; j_gene: TRBJ1-2; abundance: many; CDR3nt: TGTGCCAGCAGCCAAGACAGGGGAGTCGATGGCTACACCTTC; CDR3aa: CASSQDRGVDGYTF
d_gene: .; v_gene: TRBV5-5; j_gene: TRBJ1-2; abundance: .; CDR3nt: TGTGCCAGCAGCTTGGATGGAGGTGACTATGGCTACACCTTC; CDR3aa: CASSLDGGDYGYTF
d_gene: TRBD1; v_gene: TRBV9; j_gene: TRBJ2-7; abundance: .; CDR3nt: TGTGCCAGCAGCAATCCGGGACAGGGAATGCGGGAGAGCTCCTACGAGCAGTACTTC; CDR3aa: CASSNPGQGMRESSYEQYF
d_gene: .; v_gene: TRBV28; j_gene: TRBJ1-4; abundance: .; CDR3nt: TGTGCCAGCAGTGTACGATCCGGGGGGCAAAAACTGTTTTTT; CDR3aa: CASSVRSGGQKLFF
d_gene: .; v_gene: TRBV7-2; j_gene: TRBJ2-3; abundance: .; CDR3nt: TGTGCCAGCAGCTTAGGAGGTAGATGGGGGGCAGATACGCAGTATTTT; CDR3aa: CASSLGGRWGADTQYF
d_gene: TRBD1; v_gene: TRBV3-1/TRBV3-2; j_gene: TRBJ1-5; abundance: .; CDR3nt: TGTGCCAGCAGTCGCGGGACAGGGGGTTTTCAGCCCCAGCATTTT; CDR3aa: CASSRGTGGFQPQHF
d_gene: .; v_gene: TRBV4-1; j_gene: TRBJ1-2; abundance: .; CDR3nt: TGCGCCAGCAGCCAGGCGGGGGAGAGATCCTATGGCTACACCTTC; CDR3aa: CASSQAGERSYGYTF